Given below is one TCR beta chain in context. PCR was performed a second time for about 6 to 11 cycles using a sample-barcoded 5' primer and a J-beta primer mix. Tagging of each cDNA molecule was performed by a template-switch adaptor with 12 random nucleotides. TCRdb used MiXCR to reprocess the 5' RACE reads, holding one entry per CDR3 protein. The sample has roughly 700,000 distinct CDR3 sequences, more than 20% seen once. The sample originates from a study of blood T cells in healthy people across ages. The germline gives CDR1 SQVTM, CDR2 ANQGSEA. V was shortened by 6 bases and J by 4 bases, with 9 bases between the two germline ends. CDR3 length equals 11 residues. These records were also assigned to another study, of T cells of mothers and their children. From that report: The donors comprised roughly 6 children and their three healthy Caucasian mothers.

The sample comprised blood. This TCR was sampled from a boy younger than 18 in good health. This sequence joins TRBV29-1 and TRBJ1-2, with D possibly being TRBD1 (5 bases). CDR3 coding DNA: TGCAGCGTCGGGGCTATCTATGGCTACACCTTC. Translating it yields CSVGAIYGYTF.